One and the same sample provided the 23 T cell receptor beta chains below, sequenced in a study of shared clonotypes between healthy human individuals. TCRdb keeps only in-frame clones here, not all; method: immunoSEQ multiplex PCR. This table holds roughly 2.4 million clones, approximately 96% found once. Sequencing input: naive CD4+ T cells sorted from blood. The subset was: CD45RA+ positively selected. The origin of the receptors is a man aged 18-30 years in good health.

For this clone: One end of the junction is discordant with germline, which a read error may explain. The chain links TRBV6-5 to TRBJ1-4; D might be TRBD1 (5 bases). The CDR3 runs to 14 residues. Germline CDR1 reads MNHEY; CDR2 reads SVGAGI. CDR3 amino acids: CASSSRGYNEKLFF. The CDR3 nucleotides are TGTGCCAGCAGTTCTAGGGGTTATAATGAAAAGCTGTTTTTT.

Concerning this clone itself: The same CDR3 can be traced to other DNA sequences in this sample. V gene TRBV27 combines with J gene TRBJ2-7; D not resolved. CDR3 length: 11 amino acids. Trimming shortened V by 4 bases and J by 3 bases, and 4 bases separated the two germline ends. From germline, CDR1 is MNHEY and CDR2 SMNVEV (reference sequence). CDR3: CASSSRYEQYF. Here the CDR3 DNA reads TGTGCCAGCAGTTCCCGCTACGAGCAGTACTTC.

This sequence joins TRBV4-2 and TRBJ1-2; no reliable D call. Between the trimmed V and J ends, which lost 0 bases and 4 bases, there was a span of 15 bases. The CDR3 consists of 16 residues. Germline-derived CDR1 and CDR2 are LGHNA and YNFKEQ. The CDR3 here is CASSQDSPGSVYGYTF. CDR3 bases: TGTGCCAGCAGCCAAGATAGTCCGGGGTCGGTCTATGGCTACACCTTC.

A word on this clone: Its ends do not fully match the called genes, so a read error is possible. The chain uses TRBV7-7 and TRBJ2-5, with 7 bases aligning to TRBD2. The CDR3 has 14 residues. Germline V CDR1 and CDR2: SSHAT, FNYEAQ (reference sequence). The CDR3 region has the DNA TGTGCTAGCAGCTTAGCGGGTTACCAAGAGACCCAGTACTTC. This gives the protein CASSLAGYQETQYF.

The chain joins TRBV4-3 to TRBJ1-5, with D perhaps matching TRBD1 (6 bases). Trimming stripped 4 bases from V and 7 bases from J, with 14 bases between. The germline V gene encodes CDR1 LGHNA and CDR2 YSLEER. This CDR3 comprises 14 residues. The CDR3 reads CASSPQGFGQPQHF. DNA for the CDR3: TGCGCCAGCAGCCCGCAGGGGTTCGGGCAGCCCCAGCATTTT.

V gene TRBV29-1 combines with J gene TRBJ2-5; 10 bases are a match to TRBD2. CDR1 is SQVTM and CDR2 is ANQGSEA in the germline V gene. The CDR3 totals 14 residues. The trim removed 4 bases at V and 3 bases at J, leaving 5 bases unmatched. In DNA, the CDR3 is TGCAGCGTTGCTACTAGCGGGGTAAAAGAGACCCAGTACTTC. Residues: CSVATSGVKETQYF.

About this clone itself: This specimen includes other DNA sequences encoding the same CDR3. The chain couples TRBV9 to TRBJ2-1; 9 positions agree with TRBD2. This CDR3 is 15 amino acids long. Germline CDR1 is SGDLS and CDR2 is YYNGEE. Trimming cost V 4 bases and J 2 bases; bases outside gene matches: 4. DNA of the CDR3: TGTGCCAGCAGCCCCGGACTAGCGACCTACAATGAGCAGTTCTTC. It translates to CASSPGLATYNEQFF.

V gene TRBV11-3 combines with J gene TRBJ2-5; 9 bases are shared with TRBD1. V shed 5 bases, J shed 5 bases, and the junction held 6 bases outside the gene matches. Germline V gives CDR1 SGHNT, CDR2 YENEEA. The CDR3 runs 14 residues. Here the CDR3 DNA reads TGTGCCAGCAGCGTAACAGGGGGCCGGGAGACCCAGTACTTC. Encoded protein: CASSVTGGRETQYF.

The chain has TRBV2 and TRBJ2-6; TRBD1 matches at 8 bases. V shed 4 bases, J shed 2 bases, and the junction held 7 bases outside the gene matches. Per germline, CDR1 SNHLY and CDR2 FYNNEI. This CDR3 is 17 amino acids long. Here the CDR3 DNA reads TGTGCCAGCAGTGGCTCGGGACAGGCAACTGGGGCCAACGTCCTGACTTTC. Residues: CASSGSGQATGANVLTF.

This clone occurred a few times. Other nucleotide sequences from this sample produce the same CDR3. The V and J genes are TRBV10-1 and TRBJ2-7; 7 bases align to TRBD1. V was pared by 5 bases and J by 3 bases, with 4 bases of the junction left unmatched. The CDR3 contains 13 residues. CDR1 WNHNN and CDR2 SYGVQD come from the germline V gene (reference sequence). The CDR3: CASSPGQSYEQYF. Written as DNA, the CDR3 is TGCGCCAGCAGTCCGGGACAGAGCTACGAGCAGTACTTC.

The rearrangement joins TRBV28 to TRBJ1-6; D not certain. Germline CDR1 is MDHEN and CDR2 is SYDVKM. This CDR3 is 16 amino acids long. The V end lost 8 bases, the J end lost 2 bases, and 16 bases lay between the germline ends. This CDR3 is CASYGRQAPYNSPLHF. The CDR3 bases are TGTGCCAGCTACGGTCGTCAGGCACCCTATAATTCACCCCTCCACTTT.

With regard to this clone: One end of the junction does not line up with germline, which may come from a read error. This chain uses TRBV7-9 with TRBJ2-1; TRBD2 aligns across 7 bases. The germline gives CDR1 SEHNR, CDR2 FQNEAQ (reference sequence). The CDR3 runs 16 residues. This CDR3 reads CASSPGGSGSFNEQFF. The DNA of the CDR3 is TGTGCCAGCAGCCCCGGTGGTAGCGGGTCCTTCAATGAGCAGTTCTTC.

DNA for the CDR3: TGTGCCAGCAGCTTGATGTCGATGTCTGGCACAGGGCGTGAAAAACTGTTTTTT. It translates to CASSLMSMSGTGREKLFF. The V and J genes are TRBV5-6 and TRBJ1-4; D possibly corresponds to TRBD1 (6 bases). This CDR3 spans 18 amino acids. Trimming took 1 base from V and 7 from J, leaving 23 bases between them. Germline loops: CDR1 SGHDT, CDR2 YYEEEE.

This clone has just one count. Additional DNA sequences in this sample encode the identical CDR3. CDR3 nucleotide sequence: TGTGCCAGCGGTCGGGGATACGAGCAGTACTTC. Protein sequence: CASGRGYEQYF. This chain connects TRBV7-9 to TRBJ2-7, with D perhaps TRBD2 (5 bases). The CDR3 covers 11 residues. Germline V gives CDR1 SEHNR, CDR2 FQNEAQ (reference sequence). The V and J ends lost 8 bases and 4 bases respectively, with 9 bases between them.

This rearrangement joins TRBV14 to TRBJ2-2, with D unclear. The V and J ends lost 1 base and 5 bases respectively, with 8 bases between them. CDR1 SGHDN and CDR2 FVKESK come from the germline V gene. The CDR3 spans 14 residues. This CDR3 reads CASSQARMTGELFF. CDR3 sequence (DNA): TGTGCCAGCAGCCAAGCAAGGATGACCGGGGAGCTGTTTTTT.

J is TRBJ2-5 and V is TRBV25-1; D perhaps matches TRBD1 (5 bases). Trimming shortened V by 1 base and J by 2 bases, and 11 bases separated the two germline ends. The V gene's germline CDR1 is MGHDK and CDR2 SYGVNS. The CDR3 runs to 15 residues. In DNA form, the CDR3 reads TGTGCCAGCAGTGAATGGTTAGCAGGGCAAGAGACCCAGTACTTC. It yields the protein CASSEWLAGQETQYF.

This chain connects TRBV9 to TRBJ2-1; TRBD2 matches 7 bases. The ends lost 4 bases at V and 5 bases at J; junction bases unmatched: 6. CDR1 is SGDLS, CDR2 YYNGEE, per germline. CDR3 size: 14 residues. The CDR3 DNA reads TGTGCCAGCAGCCAGCGGGACCGAAACAATGAGCAGTTCTTC. Amino acids: CASSQRDRNNEQFF. Drawing the rest from reference TRBV9 and TRBJ2-1, the complete variable domain is DSGVTQTPKHLITATGQRVTLRCSPRSGDLSVYWYQQSLDQGLQFLIQYYNGEERAKGNILERFSAQQFPDLHSELNLSSLELGDSALYFCASSQRDRNNEQFFGPGTRLTVL.

The chain joins TRBV6-5 to TRBJ1-4; D might be TRBD1 (6 bases). The CDR3 is made up of 15 amino acids. V was clipped by 4 bases and J by 3 bases, with 12 bases between them. Germline assignment: CDR1 MNHEY and CDR2 SVGAGI. CDR3 in DNA: TGTGCCAGCAGTTCACAGGGATGGGCTAATGAAAAACTGTTTTTT. Its protein is CASSSQGWANEKLFF.

CDR3 sequence (DNA): TGTGCCAGCAGCCCAACAGGGGCTAACACAGATACGCAGTATTTT. The encoded protein is CASSPTGANTDTQYF. This chain uses TRBV11-3 with TRBJ2-3; TRBD1 matches 7 bases. V gave up 5 bases and J gave up 2 bases; unmatched junction bases: 7. This CDR3 spans 15 amino acids. The germline CDR1 and CDR2 sequences are SGHNT and YENEEA.

The gene calls are TRBV4-2 and TRBJ1-2; D possibly corresponds to TRBD1 (6 bases). V was clipped by 0 bases and J by 1 base, with 9 bases between them. CDR1 and CDR2 (germline): LGHNA, YNFKEQ. CDR3 length equals 15 residues. The CDR3 region has the DNA TGTGCCAGCAGCCAAGACCTACAGGGTAACTATGGCTACACCTTC. This sequence encodes CASSQDLQGNYGYTF.

DNA of the CDR3: TGTGCCATCAGTCCACGGGGGATGGCTGGTCCTGAAGCTTTCTTT. Its protein is CAISPRGMAGPEAFF. The chain couples TRBV10-3 to TRBJ1-1; a weak D match, TRBD1 (5 bases). Looked up from germline, CDR1 is ENHRY and CDR2 is SYGVKD. CDR3 length: 15 amino acids. V lost 5 bases and J 6 bases, leaving 19 bases between the germline ends.

On this clone itself: Other DNA sequences in the sample encode the same CDR3. V gene TRBV5-1 combines with J gene TRBJ2-3; D is possibly TRBD2 (5 bases). CDR1 is SGHRS, CDR2 YFSETQ, per germline. The CDR3 runs 15 residues. V lost 4 bases to trimming and J lost 0 bases, with 12 bases between them. In DNA form, the CDR3 reads TGCGCCAGCAGCCAGACGGGGTTGAGCACAGATACGCAGTATTTT. Encoded protein: CASSQTGLSTDTQYF.

The chain is built from TRBV10-3 and TRBJ1-2; D is unclear. Trimming removed 3 bases at V and 4 bases at J, with 9 bases between. This CDR3 has 13 residues. Germline V gene data show CDR1 as ENHRY and CDR2 as SYGVKD. In DNA, the CDR3 is TGTGCCATCAGTGACGGTACAGCCTATGGCTACACCTTC. It encodes CAISDGTAYGYTF.